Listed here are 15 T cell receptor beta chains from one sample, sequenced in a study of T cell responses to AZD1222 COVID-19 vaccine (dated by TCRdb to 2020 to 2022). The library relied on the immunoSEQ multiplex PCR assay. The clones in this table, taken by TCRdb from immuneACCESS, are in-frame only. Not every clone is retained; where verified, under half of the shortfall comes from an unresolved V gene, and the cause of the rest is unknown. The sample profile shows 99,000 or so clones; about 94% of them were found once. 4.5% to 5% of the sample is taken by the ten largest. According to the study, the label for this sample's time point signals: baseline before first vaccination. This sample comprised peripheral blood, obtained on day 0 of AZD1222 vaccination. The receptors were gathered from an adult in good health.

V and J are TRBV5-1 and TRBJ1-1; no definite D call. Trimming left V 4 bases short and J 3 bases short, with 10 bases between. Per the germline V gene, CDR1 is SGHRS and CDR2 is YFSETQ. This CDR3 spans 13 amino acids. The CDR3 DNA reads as TGCGCCAGCAGCCCTGGTATCGACACTGAAGCTTTCTTT. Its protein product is CASSPGIDTEAFF.

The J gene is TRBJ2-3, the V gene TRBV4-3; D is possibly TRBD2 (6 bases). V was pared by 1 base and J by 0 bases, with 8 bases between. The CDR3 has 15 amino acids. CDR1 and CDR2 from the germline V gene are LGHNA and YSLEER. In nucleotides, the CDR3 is TGCGCCAGCAGCCAAGGCGGGATGAGCACAGATACGCAGTATTTT. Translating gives CASSQGGMSTDTQYF.

The CDR3 nucleotides are TGTGCCAGCAGCTTGCGAGGAAGCTACACTGAAGCTTTCTTT. Translating gives CASSLRGSYTEAFF. The chain recombines TRBV7-9 with TRBJ1-1; D uncertain. Trimming pared 3 bases from V and 3 bases from J, leaving 11 bases between. The germline CDR1 and CDR2 sequences are SEHNR and FQNEAQ (reference sequence). The CDR3 length is 14 residues.

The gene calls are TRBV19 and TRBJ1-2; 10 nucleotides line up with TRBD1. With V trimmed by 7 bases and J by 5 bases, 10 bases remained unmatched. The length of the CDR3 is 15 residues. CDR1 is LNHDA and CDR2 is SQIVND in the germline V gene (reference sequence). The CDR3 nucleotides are TGTGCCAGTACCCCTGGGACAGGGGTAGGGTATGGCTACACCTTC. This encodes CASTPGTGVGYGYTF.

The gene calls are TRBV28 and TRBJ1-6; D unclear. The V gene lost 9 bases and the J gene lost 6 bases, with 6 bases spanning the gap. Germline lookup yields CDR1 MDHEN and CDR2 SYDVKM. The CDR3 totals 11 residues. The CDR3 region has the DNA TGTGCCAGGGACTTTAATTCACCCCTCCACTTT. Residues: CARDFNSPLHF.

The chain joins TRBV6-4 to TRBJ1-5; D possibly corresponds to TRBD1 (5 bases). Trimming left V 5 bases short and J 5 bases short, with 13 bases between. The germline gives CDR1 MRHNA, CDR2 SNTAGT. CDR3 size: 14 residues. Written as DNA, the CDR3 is TGTGCCAGCAGTCTGGCAGGGCGCTATCAGCCCCAGCATTTT. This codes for CASSLAGRYQPQHF.

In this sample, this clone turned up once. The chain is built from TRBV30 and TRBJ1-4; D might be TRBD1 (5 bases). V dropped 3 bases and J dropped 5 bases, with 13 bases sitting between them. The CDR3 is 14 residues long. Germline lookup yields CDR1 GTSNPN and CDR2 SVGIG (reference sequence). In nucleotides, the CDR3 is TGTGCCTGGAGGAGGGCTGGGGCAAATGAAAAACTGTTTTTT. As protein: CAWRRAGANEKLFF.

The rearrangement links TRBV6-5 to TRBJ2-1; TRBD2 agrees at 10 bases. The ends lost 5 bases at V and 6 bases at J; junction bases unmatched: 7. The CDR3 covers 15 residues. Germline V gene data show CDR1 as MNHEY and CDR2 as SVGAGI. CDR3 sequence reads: CASSPLAGVGNEQFF. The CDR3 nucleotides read TGTGCCAGCAGTCCCCTAGCGGGAGTGGGCAATGAGCAGTTCTTC.

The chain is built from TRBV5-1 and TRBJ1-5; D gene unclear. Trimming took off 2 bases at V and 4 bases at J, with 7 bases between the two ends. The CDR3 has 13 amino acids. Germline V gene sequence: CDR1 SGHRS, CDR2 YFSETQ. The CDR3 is CASSLGTNQPQHF. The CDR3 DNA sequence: TGCGCCAGCAGCTTAGGTACGAATCAGCCCCAGCATTTT. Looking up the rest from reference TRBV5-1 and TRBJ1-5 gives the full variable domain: KAGVTQTPRYLIKTRGQQVTLSCSPISGHRSVSWYQQTPGQGLQFLFEYFSETQRNKGNFPGRFSGRQFSNSRSEMNVSTLELGDSALYLCASSLGTNQPQHFGDGTRLSIL.

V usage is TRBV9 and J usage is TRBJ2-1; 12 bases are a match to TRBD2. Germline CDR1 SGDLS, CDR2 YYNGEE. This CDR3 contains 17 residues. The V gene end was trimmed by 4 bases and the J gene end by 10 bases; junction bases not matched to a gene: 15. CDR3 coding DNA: TGTGCCAGCAGCCCAAGCCCTAGCGGGAGGGAACGAGGGGAGCAGTTCTTC. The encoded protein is CASSPSPSGRERGEQFF.

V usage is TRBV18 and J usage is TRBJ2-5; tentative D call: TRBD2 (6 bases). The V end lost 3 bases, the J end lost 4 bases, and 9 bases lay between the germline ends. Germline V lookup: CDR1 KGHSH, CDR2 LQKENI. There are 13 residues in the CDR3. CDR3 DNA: TGTGCCAGCTCACCTGGGACTCTAGAGACCCAGTACTTC. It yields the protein CASSPGTLETQYF.

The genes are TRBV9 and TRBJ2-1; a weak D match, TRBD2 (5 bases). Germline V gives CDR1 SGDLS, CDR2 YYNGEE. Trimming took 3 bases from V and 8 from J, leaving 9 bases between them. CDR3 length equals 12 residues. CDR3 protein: CASSARGDEQFF. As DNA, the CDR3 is TGTGCCAGCAGCGCACGGGGAGATGAGCAGTTCTTC.

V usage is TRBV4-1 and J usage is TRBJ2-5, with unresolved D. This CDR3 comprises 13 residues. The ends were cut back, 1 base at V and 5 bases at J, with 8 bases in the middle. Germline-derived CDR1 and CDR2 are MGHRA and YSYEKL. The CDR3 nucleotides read TGCGCCAGCAGCCAAGGAATGGGGGAGACCCAGTACTTC. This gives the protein CASSQGMGETQYF.

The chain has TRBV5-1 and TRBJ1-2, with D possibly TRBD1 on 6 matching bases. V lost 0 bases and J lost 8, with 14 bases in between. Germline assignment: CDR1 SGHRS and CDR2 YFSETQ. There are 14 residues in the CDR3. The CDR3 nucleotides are TGCGCCAGCAGCTTGGGCGATACAGGGAACGGCTACACCTTC. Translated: CASSLGDTGNGYTF.

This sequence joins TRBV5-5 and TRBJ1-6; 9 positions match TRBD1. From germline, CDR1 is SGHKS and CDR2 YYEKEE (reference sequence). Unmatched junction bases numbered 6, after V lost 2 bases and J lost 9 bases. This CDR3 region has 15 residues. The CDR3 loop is CASSLEDRGRSPLHF. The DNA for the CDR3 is TGTGCCAGCAGCTTAGAGGACAGGGGCCGTTCACCCCTCCACTTT.